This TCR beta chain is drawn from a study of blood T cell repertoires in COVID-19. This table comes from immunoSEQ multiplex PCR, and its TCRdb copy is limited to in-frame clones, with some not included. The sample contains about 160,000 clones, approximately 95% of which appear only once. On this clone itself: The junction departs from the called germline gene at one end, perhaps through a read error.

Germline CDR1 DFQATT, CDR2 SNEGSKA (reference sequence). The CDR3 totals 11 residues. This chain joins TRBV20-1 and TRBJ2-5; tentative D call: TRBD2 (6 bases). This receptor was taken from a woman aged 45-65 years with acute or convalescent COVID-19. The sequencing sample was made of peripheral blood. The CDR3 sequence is CSAPFRRGRHF. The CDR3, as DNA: TGCAGTGCGCCCTTTAGGCGGGGTAGGCACTTC.